The clone carrying this T cell receptor beta chain has more than one count but fewer than ten. Intraepithelial plus lamina propria lymphocytes were released by processing graft tissue. This record comes from a study of graft-versus-host responses after intestinal transplantation. Generated by immunoSEQ multiplex PCR, the TCRdb table keeps only in-frame clones and is missing some. The profile shows tens of thousands of clones, around 90% of them singletons. V lost 5 bases to trimming and J lost 1 base; unmatched junction nucleotides: 7. This CDR3 is 15 amino acids long. The germline CDR1 and CDR2 sequences are MGHRA and YSYEKL.

The sequencing here drew on ileum tissue, taken approximately 370 days after transplant. The receptor was derived from a human patient who received an intestinal transplant, so some T cells may come from the graft donor. The J gene is TRBJ2-5, the V gene TRBV4-1; 7 nucleotides match TRBD2. The CDR3 reads CASSATGLFQETQYF. DNA for the CDR3: TGCGCCAGCAGCGCGACGGGACTATTCCAAGAGACCCAGTACTTC.